These 29 T cell receptor beta chains came from one sample sequenced in a study of blood T cell repertoires in COVID-19. Clones were sequenced by immunoSEQ multiplex PCR, and TCRdb holds only the in-frame ones, with some missing. The table has fewer than 250,000 clones, around 85% seen once. Sequencing was performed on PBMCs or T cells enriched from blood (not recorded which). Receptor source: a woman aged 25 to 45 who had recovered from COVID-19.

The chain is built from TRBV14 and TRBJ2-2, with TRBD1 as a possible D gene (6 bases). This CDR3 comprises 14 residues. Germline CDR1 SGHDN, CDR2 FVKESK. The V gene lost 6 bases and the J gene lost 5 bases, with 13 bases spanning the gap. In DNA form, the CDR3 reads TGTGCCAGCAGGCTTGGCCAGGGGACCGGGGAGCTGTTTTTT. Its protein is CASRLGQGTGELFF.

The rearrangement links TRBV5-6 to TRBJ1-1; TRBD1 agrees at 7 bases. With V trimmed by 3 bases and J by 0 bases, 8 bases remained unmatched. The CDR3 consists of 16 residues. The germline gives CDR1 SGHDT, CDR2 YYEEEE. This CDR3 reads CASSSLLQGLNTEAFF. DNA of the CDR3: TGTGCCAGCAGCTCGCTATTACAGGGGTTGAACACTGAAGCTTTCTTT.

The chain combines TRBV19 with TRBJ1-5, with TRBD1 matching over 7 bases. In germline, CDR1 is LNHDA, CDR2 SQIVND (reference sequence). Losses at the gene ends were 4 bases for V and 3 bases for J; bases not matched to a gene: 6. The CDR3 extends over 15 amino acids. The CDR3 sequence: CASSTPGTVNQPQHF. CDR3 bases: TGTGCCAGTAGTACCCCCGGGACAGTCAATCAGCCCCAGCATTTT. Full variable domain (remainder filled in from reference TRBV19 and TRBJ1-5): DGGITQSPKYLFRKEGQNVTLSCEQNLNHDAMYWYRQDPGQGLRLIYYSQIVNDFQKGDIAEGYSVSREKKESFPLTVTSAQKNPTAFYLCASSTPGTVNQPQHFGDGTRLSIL.

The J gene is TRBJ1-1, the V gene TRBV6-1; possible D gene TRBD1, 6 bases. The germline CDR1 and CDR2 sequences are MNHNS and SASEGT. Trimming left V 3 bases short and J 1 base short, with 12 bases between. The CDR3 has 15 residues. CDR3 nucleotides: TGTGCCAGCAGTGACGTAGGGGGGGCGAACACTGAAGCTTTCTTT. It yields the protein CASSDVGGANTEAFF.

V usage is TRBV7-2 and J usage is TRBJ1-2; 8 nucleotides line up with TRBD1. The ends lost 1 base at V and 4 bases at J; junction bases unmatched: 14. Germline assignment: CDR1 SGHTA and CDR2 FQGNSA. This CDR3 has 18 residues. The CDR3 reads CASSLVGGSGGLSYGYTF. CDR3 coding DNA: TGTGCCAGCAGCTTAGTCGGTGGCTCAGGGGGCTTGAGCTATGGCTACACCTTC.

The chain uses TRBV6-1 and TRBJ2-7; TRBD2 aligns across 10 bases. Germline CDR1 reads MNHNS; CDR2 reads SASEGT. This CDR3 spans 16 amino acids. Trimming removed 1 base from V and 0 bases from J; junction bases left unmatched: 3. CDR3 in DNA: TGTGCCAGCAGTGAAGGATCTAGCGGGAGCTCCTACGAGCAGTACTTC. Translating it yields CASSEGSSGSSYEQYF.

V usage is TRBV5-4 and J usage is TRBJ2-7, with 13 bases that match TRBD2. Unmatched junction bases numbered 5, after V lost 0 bases and J lost 2 bases. Germline assignment: CDR1 SGHNT and CDR2 YYREEE (reference sequence). The CDR3 contains 17 residues. CDR3 amino acids: CASSLGGLAGLPYEQYV. CDR3 DNA sequence: TGTGCCAGCAGCTTGGGGGGACTAGCGGGGTTACCCTACGAGCAGTACGTC.

This chain links TRBV30 with TRBJ1-1; TRBD1 is a possible D gene (6 bases). CDR3 size: 16 residues. V was cut by 4 bases and J by 1 base, with 19 bases left in between. Germline loops: CDR1 GTSNPN, CDR2 SVGIG (reference sequence). In nucleotides, the CDR3 is TGTGCCTGGAAAGGATGGAAGGACAGTGAGAACACTGAAGCTTTCTTT. Translation: CAWKGWKDSENTEAFF.

The rearrangement links TRBV6-5 to TRBJ1-3, with 9 bases fitting TRBD1. The junction had 7 bases not matched to a gene; V was cut back by 6 bases and J by 4 bases. The CDR3 extends over 15 amino acids. CDR1 and CDR2 (germline): MNHEY, SVGAGI. In nucleotides, the CDR3 is TGTGCCAGCAGGCAACAGGGGGCAGGAGGAAACACCATATATTTT. Translated, it gives CASRQQGAGGNTIYF.

The V and J genes are TRBV7-2 and TRBJ2-1, with D maybe TRBD2 (6 bases). This CDR3 spans 16 amino acids. Looked up from germline, CDR1 is SGHTA and CDR2 is FQGNSA. V lost 1 base to trimming and J lost 1 base, with 11 bases between them. The CDR3 loop is CASSLEASASYNEQFF. In DNA form, the CDR3 reads TGTGCCAGCAGCTTAGAGGCTAGCGCGTCCTACAATGAGCAGTTCTTC.

The chain uses TRBV28 and TRBJ1-2, with D perhaps matching TRBD1 (5 bases). The germline V gene encodes CDR1 MDHEN and CDR2 SYDVKM. The V end lost 6 bases, the J end lost 5 bases, and 10 bases lay between the germline ends. The CDR3 runs 12 residues. CDR3 in amino acids: CASRTSGYGYTF. The DNA of the CDR3 is TGTGCCAGCAGGACCTCAGGGTATGGCTACACCTTC.

This chain joins TRBV27 and TRBJ2-1; 11 positions match TRBD2. The CDR3 spans 16 residues. CDR1 is MNHEY and CDR2 is SMNVEV in the germline V gene (reference sequence). V was clipped by 2 bases and J by 5 bases; unmatched bases: 5. Here the CDR3 DNA reads TGTGCCAGCAGTTTACCTAGCGGGAGGCCGAACAATGAGCAGTTCTTC. Its protein is CASSLPSGRPNNEQFF.

This clone was seen once. The rearrangement uses TRBV19 and TRBJ2-6, with a possible D match to TRBD2 (6 bases). This CDR3 is 16 amino acids long. The V and J ends lost 0 bases and 1 base respectively, with 7 bases between them. Germline lookup yields CDR1 LNHDA and CDR2 SQIVND (reference sequence). The CDR3 DNA reads TGTGCCAGTAGTATAGATGGGGGGTCTGGGGCCAACGTCCTGACTTTC. Its protein product is CASSIDGGSGANVLTF.

The chain recombines TRBV19 with TRBJ1-6, with D possibly matching TRBD1 (5 bases). This CDR3 region has 15 residues. The V end lost 5 bases, the J end lost 6 bases, and 14 bases lay between the germline ends. Germline CDR1 reads LNHDA; CDR2 reads SQIVND (reference sequence). CDR3 loop: CASSPSDSANSPLHF. In DNA form, the CDR3 reads TGTGCCAGTAGTCCCTCCGACAGTGCTAATTCACCCCTCCACTTT.

The CDR3: CASYRTGGEDYGYTF. CDR3 sequence (DNA): TGTGCCAGCTATCGAACAGGGGGTGAAGACTATGGCTACACCTTC. The chain joins TRBV18 to TRBJ1-2, with 8 bases fitting TRBD1. The V and J ends lost 7 bases and 3 bases, in that order; junction bases with no gene match: 10. CDR3 length: 15 amino acids. CDR1 and CDR2 from the germline V gene are KGHSH and LQKENI.

The chain joins TRBV18 to TRBJ1-1; no clear D. Per germline, CDR1 KGHSH and CDR2 LQKENI. This CDR3 is built from 14 residues. Trimming took 6 bases from V and 1 from J, leaving 12 bases between them. CDR3: CASSRGRENTEAFF. The CDR3 DNA is TGTGCCAGCTCCCGCGGGAGAGAGAACACTGAAGCTTTCTTT.

This clone has a single count. The CDR3 DNA reads as TGTGCCAGCAGTGCACCACTCGGCGGCCAAGAGACCCAGTACTTC. It codes for CASSAPLGGQETQYF. The V and J genes are TRBV28 and TRBJ2-5, with D hard to call. Germline V gene lookup returns CDR1 MDHEN and CDR2 SYDVKM. Trimming left V 5 bases short and J 1 base short, with 14 bases between. The CDR3 is 15 residues long. The whole variable domain, remainder taken from reference TRBV28 and TRBJ2-5, is DVKVTQSSRYLVKRTGEKVFLECVQDMDHENMFWYRQDPGLGLRLIYFSYDVKMKEKGDIPEGYSVSREKKERFSLILESASTNQTSMYLCASSAPLGGQETQYFGPGTRLLVL.

This chain connects TRBV24-1 to TRBJ2-5; the D gene is possibly TRBD1 (5 bases). Trimming stripped 0 bases from V and 2 bases from J, with 9 bases between. CDR1 and CDR2 (germline): KGHDR, SFDVKD. The CDR3 consists of 15 residues. In DNA form, the CDR3 reads TGTGCCACCAGTGATTTGGGAAGGGGTCAAGAGACCCAGTACTTC. As protein: CATSDLGRGQETQYF.

The chain combines TRBV18 with TRBJ1-2; no firm D call. Germline V gene lookup returns CDR1 KGHSH and CDR2 LQKENI. The CDR3 loop spans 16 amino acids. Trimming pared 3 bases from V and 4 bases from J, leaving 18 bases between. CDR3 region: CASSPLLGSPSYGYTF. The CDR3 region has the DNA TGTGCCAGCTCACCTCTCTTGGGCAGTCCCAGCTATGGCTACACCTTC.

This chain connects TRBV28 to TRBJ1-2; D may be TRBD1 (6 bases). In germline, CDR1 is MDHEN, CDR2 SYDVKM. This CDR3 is 13 amino acids long. Between the trimmed V and J ends, which lost 5 bases and 4 bases, there was a span of 11 bases. CDR3 in DNA: TGTGCCAGCAGTAACAGGGTTCGCTATGGCTACACCTTC. As protein: CASSNRVRYGYTF.

V is TRBV7-2 and J is TRBJ2-3; TRBD1 agrees at 11 bases. Germline CDR1 SGHTA, CDR2 FQGNSA. The V and J ends lost 0 bases and 6 bases, in that order; junction bases with no gene match: 14. The CDR3 contains 19 residues. The CDR3 spells CASSLARTGGGLSRDTQYF. CDR3 sequence (DNA): TGTGCCAGCAGCTTAGCGCGGACAGGGGGCGGTTTATCACGGGATACGCAGTATTTT.

The chain combines TRBV7-9 with TRBJ2-1; TRBD2 matches 14 bases. The trim removed 1 base at V and 8 bases at J, leaving 10 bases unmatched. The length of the CDR3 is 18 residues. Germline assignment: CDR1 SEHNR and CDR2 FQNEAQ (reference sequence). CDR3 residues: CASSLDMTSGGANDEQFF. CDR3 in DNA: TGTGCCAGCAGCTTAGATATGACTAGCGGGGGGGCGAACGATGAGCAGTTCTTC.

This chain uses TRBV7-3 with TRBJ2-3; D is undetermined. The CDR3 contains 15 residues. Germline CDR1 SGHTA, CDR2 FQGTGA. V shed 1 base and J shed 4 bases, with 12 bases lying between them. Here the CDR3 reads CASSLNSAVADTQYF. The CDR3 DNA reads TGTGCCAGCAGCTTAAATAGTGCGGTTGCAGATACGCAGTATTTT. Variable domain in full (rest from reference TRBV7-3 and TRBJ2-3): GAGVSQTPSNKVTEKGKYVELRCDPISGHTALYWYRQSLGQGPEFLIYFQGTGAADDSGLPNDRFFAVRPEGSVSTLKIQRTERGDSAVYLCASSLNSAVADTQYFGPGTRLTVL.

This clone occurred once. The CDR3 here is CASSSTGEANYGYTF. The CDR3 region has the DNA TGTGCCAGCAGTTCGACAGGGGAGGCCAACTATGGCTACACCTTC. J is TRBJ1-2 and V is TRBV28; 8 bases are a match to TRBD1. Trimming cost V 4 bases and J 2 bases; bases outside gene matches: 6. The CDR3 length is 15 residues. Germline CDR1 and CDR2: MDHEN and SYDVKM.

This clone was observed a single time. The rearrangement uses TRBV3-1 (or the pseudogene TRBV3-2) and TRBJ1-2; the D is unclear. From germline, CDR1 is LGHDT and CDR2 YNNKEL (reference sequence). CDR3 length equals 12 residues. V shed 1 base and J shed 14 bases, with 14 bases lying between them. The CDR3 DNA follows: TGTGCCAGCAGCCAAGCCCTGGAGTCAGAAACCTTC. It translates to CASSQALESETF.

The chain joins TRBV13 to TRBJ1-3; D remains unclear. Germline values: CDR1 PRHDT, CDR2 FYEKMQ (reference sequence). The CDR3 runs to 13 residues. V was trimmed by 3 bases and J by 6 bases, leaving 9 bases between them. CDR3 residues: CASSLGRTNTIYF. The CDR3, as DNA: TGTGCCAGCAGCTTGGGGAGGACAAACACCATATATTTT.

This clone occurred a few times. The DNA is omitted, as the CDR3 cannot be located on it reliably, and the CDR3 follows TCRdb's listing. This chain connects TRBV10-2 to TRBJ2-1; the table names TRBD1, a call not compared with the DNA. CDR1 and CDR2 (germline): WSHSY, SAAADI. The CDR3 spans 14 amino acids, including both terminal residues. The chain's CDR3 is CASSSSTSYNEQFF.

This chain connects TRBV5-1 to TRBJ1-4; 7 nucleotides line up with TRBD1. The CDR3 is 15 residues long. Trimming at V came to 3 bases and at J to 1 base, leaving 3 bases not matched to a gene. Germline values: CDR1 SGHRS, CDR2 YFSETQ. The CDR3 DNA reads TGCGCCAGCAGCTGGAACAGGGGAACTAATGAAAAACTGTTTTTT. As protein: CASSWNRGTNEKLFF.

This clone was counted only a few times. V and J are TRBV5-1 and TRBJ2-1; the D gene is possibly TRBD2 (6 bases). Germline CDR1 reads SGHRS; CDR2 reads YFSETQ. The V and J ends lost 5 bases and 2 bases respectively, with 11 bases between them. This CDR3 has 14 amino acids. DNA of the CDR3: TGCGCCAGCAGTGTAGCGGAGACCTACAATGAGCAGTTCTTC. Residues: CASSVAETYNEQFF.